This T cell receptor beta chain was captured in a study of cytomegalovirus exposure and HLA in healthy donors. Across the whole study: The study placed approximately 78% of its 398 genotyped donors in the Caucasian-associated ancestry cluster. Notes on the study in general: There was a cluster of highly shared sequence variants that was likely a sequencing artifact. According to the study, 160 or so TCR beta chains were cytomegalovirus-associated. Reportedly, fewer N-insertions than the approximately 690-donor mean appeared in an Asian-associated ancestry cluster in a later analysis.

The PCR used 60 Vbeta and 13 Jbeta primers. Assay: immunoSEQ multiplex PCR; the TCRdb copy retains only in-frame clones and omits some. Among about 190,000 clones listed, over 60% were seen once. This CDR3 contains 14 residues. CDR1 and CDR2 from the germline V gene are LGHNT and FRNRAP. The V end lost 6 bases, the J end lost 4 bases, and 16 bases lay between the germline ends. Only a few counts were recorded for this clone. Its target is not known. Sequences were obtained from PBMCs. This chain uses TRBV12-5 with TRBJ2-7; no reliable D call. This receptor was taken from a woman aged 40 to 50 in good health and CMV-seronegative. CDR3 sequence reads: CASGRIGQIYEQYF. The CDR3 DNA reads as TGTGCTAGTGGCCGAATTGGGCAGATTTACGAGCAGTACTTC.